The T cell receptor beta chain described here comes from a study of shared clonotypes between healthy human individuals. Concerning this clone itself: Its cognate antigen is unknown. Other DNA sequences within the sample encode an identical CDR3.

General observations from the study: A small donor pool kept down the genetic and exposure-history diversity that was represented.

All donors were Caucasian adults living in Nashville, Tennessee. The unsorted samples took about 90 million PBMCs to get genomic DNA. Sequencing was performed with immunoSEQ multiplex PCR; in TCRdb, only in-frame clones are kept and a portion is missing. The sample lists more than 400,000 clones, over 75% occurring once. The TCR comes from a woman in her 40s in good health. Some clones in this sample may be carry-over from other donors' samples. The sequenced sample consisted of PBMCs.

The CDR3 DNA reads TGCAGTGGAGGGTTCCAAGAGACCCAGTACTTC. The encoded protein is CSGGFQETQYF. J is TRBJ2-5 and V is TRBV20-1; D might be TRBD2 (5 bases). V was pared by 7 bases and J by 1 base, with 7 bases between. This CDR3 is built from 11 residues. Germline V gives CDR1 DFQATT, CDR2 SNEGSKA (reference sequence).